This is a list of T cell receptor beta chains from one sample in a study of blood T cell repertoires in COVID-19. Some clones are missing from TCRdb's copy, which holds only in-frame ones; the method was immunoSEQ multiplex PCR. There are about 49,000 clones in the sample; around 87% occur only once, and 5% to 6% lies in the top ten. What was sequenced was peripheral blood. The source of these receptors is a man in his forties with active COVID-19. Each CDR3 is given with its conserved first and last residue. The D gene is left open where the match is weak. Clone sizes are given selectively: once, few, many, or a class where the clone is expanded.

size,V,D,J,DNA,CDR3
NA,TRBV9,TRBD1,TRBJ1-1,TGTGCCAGCAGCGCTCCGGGACAGGGGCCCGATGGAGCTTTCTTT,CASSAPGQGPDGAFF
NA,TRBV5-5,TRBD2,TRBJ2-7,TGTGCCAGCAGCTCCGGGACTAGCTCCTACGAGCAGTACTTC,CASSSGTSSYEQYF
NA,TRBV18,NA,TRBJ2-7,TGTGCCAGCTCACCACCTACCAGTCCCTACGAGCAGTACTTC,CASSPPTSPYEQYF
NA,TRBV9,TRBD1,TRBJ1-2,TGTGCCAGCAGCGGCGGACAGGGCGGCTATGGCTACACCTTC,CASSGGQGGYGYTF
NA,TRBV9,NA,TRBJ1-6,TGTGCCAGCAGCCCCTCAGGGAACCCACCCCTCCACTTT,CASSPSGNPPLHF
NA,TRBV29-1,NA,TRBJ1-5,TGCAGCGTTGGACAGGGCAATCAGCCCCAGCATTTT,CSVGQGNQPQHF
NA,TRBV28,TRBD1,TRBJ1-1,TGTGCCAGCCCTAGCGAGAGGGGGCAGGCTTTCTTT,CASPSERGQAFF
NA,TRBV6-1,TRBD1,TRBJ1-1,TGTGCCAGCAGTGAGTGGCAGGGGGCTGAAGCTTTCTTT,CASSEWQGAEAFF
few,TRBV5-1,NA,TRBJ1-5,TGCGCCAGCAGCTTGGCCGGCAGCCCGGGTCAGCCCCAGCATTTT,CASSLAGSPGQPQHF
NA,TRBV10-3,TRBD2,TRBJ2-2,TGTGCCATCAGTTTAAGGGGCGGACTAGCGGACGTCGGCGGGGAGCTGTTTTTT,CAISLRGGLADVGGELFF
NA,TRBV28,TRBD1,TRBJ2-6,TGTGCCAGCACCAAAGGTGGGGCAGGGGGTTCTGGGGCCAACGTCCTGACTTTC,CASTKGGAGGSGANVLTF
NA,TRBV28,NA,TRBJ2-5,TGTGCCAGCAGTTTTTCCGGTGGGCTGGGGCGAGAGACCCAGTACTTC,CASSFSGGLGRETQYF
NA,TRBV27,NA,TRBJ2-7,TGTGCCAGCAGTTTCACTAGAGGCTACGAGCAGTACTTC,CASSFTRGYEQYF
NA,TRBV6-5,NA,TRBJ2-1,TGTGCCAGCAGTTTGGCGGGGAACCCCTACAATGAGCAGTTCTTC,CASSLAGNPYNEQFF
NA,TRBV19,TRBD1,TRBJ1-1,TGTGCCACCGCTCCACAGGGGGCGGCGAACACTGAAGCTTTCTTT,CATAPQGAANTEAFF
NA,TRBV29-1,NA,TRBJ1-1,TGCAGCGTTGTCCTAAACACTGAAGCTTTCTTT,CSVVLNTEAFF
NA,TRBV19,TRBD2,TRBJ2-7,TGTGCCAGTAGTATAGCACTAGCGGCCACCTACGAGCAGTACTTC,CASSIALAATYEQYF